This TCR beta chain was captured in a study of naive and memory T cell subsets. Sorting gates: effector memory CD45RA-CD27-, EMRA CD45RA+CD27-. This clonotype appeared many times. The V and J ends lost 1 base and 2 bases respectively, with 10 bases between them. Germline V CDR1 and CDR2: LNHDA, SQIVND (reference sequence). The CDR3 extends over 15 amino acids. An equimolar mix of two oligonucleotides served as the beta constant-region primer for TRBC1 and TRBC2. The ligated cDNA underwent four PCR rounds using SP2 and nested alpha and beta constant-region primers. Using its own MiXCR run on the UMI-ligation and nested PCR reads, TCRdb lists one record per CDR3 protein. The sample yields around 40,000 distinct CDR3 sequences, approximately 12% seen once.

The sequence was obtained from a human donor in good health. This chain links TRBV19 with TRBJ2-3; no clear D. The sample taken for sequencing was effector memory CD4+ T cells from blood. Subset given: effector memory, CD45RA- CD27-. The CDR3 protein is CASSIGNGYTDTQYF. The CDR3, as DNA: TGTGCCAGTAGTATAGGAAATGGTTACACAGATACGCAGTATTTT. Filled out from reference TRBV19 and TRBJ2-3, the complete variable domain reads DGGITQSPKYLFRKEGQNVTLSCEQNLNHDAMYWYRQDPGQGLRLIYYSQIVNDFQKGDIAEGYSVSREKKESFPLTVTSAQKNPTAFYLCASSIGNGYTDTQYFGPGTRLTVL.